This T cell receptor beta chain was identified during a study of spatial heterogeneity in lung cancer. Turning to the study itself: For the average unique TCR and UMI combination, more than nine occurrences appeared in raw reads.

Regarding time point: sample taken at primary tumor resection. In each case, whole RNA from tumor, nontumor lung or frozen PBMC was sequenced unsorted. The cohort: some 73 early-stage, untreated non-small cell lung cancer patients. This clonotype was seen many times. This beta chain is off target for a library built for alpha chains, so its abundance means little. The CDR3 is 14 amino acids. The V gene's germline CDR1 is SQVTM and CDR2 ANQGSEA. Trimming removed 0 bases at V and 1 base at J, with 9 bases between. In the library, each TCR cDNA molecule bore its own unique molecular identifier. TCRdb fed the 5' RACE reads into MiXCR, producing one record per CDR3 protein. The sample holds under 15,000 distinct CDR3 sequences, approximately 4.8% seen once.

The chain is built from TRBV29-1 and TRBJ1-2; the D gene is possibly TRBD1 (5 bases). This clonotype originated in a human donor with early-stage non-small cell lung cancer. The sequencing here drew on lung tumor tissue, taken at surgery. The CDR3 region has the DNA TGCAGCGTTGAAGATGGTGGGGGTAACTATGGCTACACCTTC. Its translation: CSVEDGGGNYGYTF.